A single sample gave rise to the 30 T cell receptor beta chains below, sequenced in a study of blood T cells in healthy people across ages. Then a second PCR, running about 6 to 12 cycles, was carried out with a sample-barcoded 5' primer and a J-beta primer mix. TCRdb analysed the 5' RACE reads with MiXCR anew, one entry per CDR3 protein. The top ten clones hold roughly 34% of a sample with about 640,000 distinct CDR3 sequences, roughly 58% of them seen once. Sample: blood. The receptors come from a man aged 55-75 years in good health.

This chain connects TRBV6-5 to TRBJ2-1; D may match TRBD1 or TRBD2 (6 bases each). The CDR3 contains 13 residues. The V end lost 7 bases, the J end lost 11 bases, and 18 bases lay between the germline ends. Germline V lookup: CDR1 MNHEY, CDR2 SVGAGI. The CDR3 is CASTATGAGQQFF. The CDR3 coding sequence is TGTGCCAGCACCGCGACGGGGGCCGGTCAGCAGTTCTTC.

The CDR3 region is CAIRGQGEGYEQYF. CDR3 DNA sequence: TGTGCCATCAGAGGACAGGGGGAGGGATACGAGCAGTACTTC. The V gene is TRBV10-3, the J gene TRBJ2-7, with 10 bases that match TRBD1. The CDR3 length is 14 residues. Trimming removed 6 bases from V and 4 bases from J; junction bases left unmatched: 6. CDR1 is ENHRY and CDR2 is SYGVKD in the germline V gene.

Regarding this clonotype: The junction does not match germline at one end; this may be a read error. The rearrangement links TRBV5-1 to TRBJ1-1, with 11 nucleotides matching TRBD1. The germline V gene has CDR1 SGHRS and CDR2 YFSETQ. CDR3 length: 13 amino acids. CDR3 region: CASSLGQGAEAFF. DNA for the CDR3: TGTGCCAGCAGCTTGGGACAGGGGGCTGAAGCTTTCTTT. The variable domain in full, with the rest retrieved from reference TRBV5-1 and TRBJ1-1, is KAGVTQTPRYLIKTRGQQVTLSCSPISGHRSVSWYQQTPGQGLQFLFEYFSETQRNKGNFPGRFSGRQFSNSRSEMNVSTLELGDSALYLCASSLGQGAEAFFGQGTRLTVV.

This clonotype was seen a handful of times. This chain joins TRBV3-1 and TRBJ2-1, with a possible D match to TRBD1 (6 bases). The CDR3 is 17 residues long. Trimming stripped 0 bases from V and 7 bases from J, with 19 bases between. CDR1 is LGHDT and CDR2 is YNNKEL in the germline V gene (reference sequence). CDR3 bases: TGTGCCAGCAGCCAAGATCTGCGCAGGGGCGCTGGGAATGAGCAGTTCTTC. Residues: CASSQDLRRGAGNEQFF.

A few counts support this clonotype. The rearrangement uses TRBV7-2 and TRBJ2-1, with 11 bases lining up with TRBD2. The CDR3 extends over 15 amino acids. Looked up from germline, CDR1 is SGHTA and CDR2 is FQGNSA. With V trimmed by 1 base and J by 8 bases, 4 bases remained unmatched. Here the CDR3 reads CASSLVSGGVDEQFF. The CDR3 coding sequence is TGTGCCAGCAGCTTAGTTAGCGGGGGGGTTGATGAGCAGTTCTTC. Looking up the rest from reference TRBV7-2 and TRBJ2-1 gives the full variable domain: GAGVSQSPSNKVTEKGKDVELRCDPISGHTALYWYRQSLGQGLEFLIYFQGNSAPDKSGLPSDRFSAERTGGSVSTLTIQRTQQEDSAVYLCASSLVSGGVDEQFFGPGTRLTVL.

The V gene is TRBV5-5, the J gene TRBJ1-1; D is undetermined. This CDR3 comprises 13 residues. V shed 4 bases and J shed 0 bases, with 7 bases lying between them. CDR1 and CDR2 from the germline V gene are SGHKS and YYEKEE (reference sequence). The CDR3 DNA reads TGTGCCAGCAGCCCAAACCTGAACACTGAAGCTTTCTTT. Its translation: CASSPNLNTEAFF.

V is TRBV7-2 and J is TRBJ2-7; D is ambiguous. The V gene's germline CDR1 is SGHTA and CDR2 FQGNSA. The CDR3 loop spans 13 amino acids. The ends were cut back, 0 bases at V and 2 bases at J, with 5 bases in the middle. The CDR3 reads CASSLASTYEQYF. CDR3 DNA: TGTGCCAGCAGCTTAGCCAGCACCTACGAGCAGTACTTC.

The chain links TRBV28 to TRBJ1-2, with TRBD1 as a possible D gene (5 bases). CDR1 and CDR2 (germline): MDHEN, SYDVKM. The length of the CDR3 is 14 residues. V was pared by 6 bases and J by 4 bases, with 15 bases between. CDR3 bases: TGTGCCAGCAGCTCCGACAGATCCCCCTATGGCTACACCTTC. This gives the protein CASSSDRSPYGYTF.

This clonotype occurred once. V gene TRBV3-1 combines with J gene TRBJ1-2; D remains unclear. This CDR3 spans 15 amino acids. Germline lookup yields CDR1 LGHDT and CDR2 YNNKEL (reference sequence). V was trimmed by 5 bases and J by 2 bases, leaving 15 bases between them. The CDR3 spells CASSSSDGGNYGYTF. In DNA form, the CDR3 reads TGTGCCAGCAGCTCCAGCGACGGCGGCAACTATGGCTACACCTTC.

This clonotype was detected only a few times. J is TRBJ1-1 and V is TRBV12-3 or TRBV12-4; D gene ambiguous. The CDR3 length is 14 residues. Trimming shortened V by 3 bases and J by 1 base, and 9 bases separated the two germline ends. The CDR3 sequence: CASSLIGRNTEAFF. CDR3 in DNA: TGTGCCAGCAGTTTGATCGGGCGGAACACTGAAGCTTTCTTT.

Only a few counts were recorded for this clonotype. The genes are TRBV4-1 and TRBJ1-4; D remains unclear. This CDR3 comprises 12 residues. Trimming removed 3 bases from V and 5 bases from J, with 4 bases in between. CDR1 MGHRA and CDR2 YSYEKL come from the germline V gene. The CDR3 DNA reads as TGCGCCAGCAGCCACGACAATGAAAAACTGTTTTTT. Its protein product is CASSHDNEKLFF.

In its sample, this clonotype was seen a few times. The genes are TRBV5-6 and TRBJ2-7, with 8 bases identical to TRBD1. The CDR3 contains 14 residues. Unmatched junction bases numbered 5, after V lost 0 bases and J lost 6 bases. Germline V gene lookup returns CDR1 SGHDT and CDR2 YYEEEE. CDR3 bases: TGTGCCAGCAGCTTGGGACAGGGGTCGGGCGAGCAGTACTTC. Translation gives CASSLGQGSGEQYF.

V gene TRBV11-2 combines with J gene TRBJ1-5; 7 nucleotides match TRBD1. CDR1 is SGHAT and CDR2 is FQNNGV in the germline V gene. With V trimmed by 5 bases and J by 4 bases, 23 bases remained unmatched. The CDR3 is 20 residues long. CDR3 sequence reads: CASSRGRLPGTVGGNQPQHF. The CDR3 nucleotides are TGTGCCAGCAGCCGGGGTCGACTCCCGGGGACAGTTGGGGGAAATCAGCCCCAGCATTTT.

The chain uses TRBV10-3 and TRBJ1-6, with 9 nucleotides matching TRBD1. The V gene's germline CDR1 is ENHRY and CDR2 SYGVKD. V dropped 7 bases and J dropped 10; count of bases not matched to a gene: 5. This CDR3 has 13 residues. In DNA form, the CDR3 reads TGTGCCATCAAGGACAGGGGACAATCACCCCTCCACTTT. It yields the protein CAIKDRGQSPLHF.

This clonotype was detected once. CDR3 in amino acids: CASSPRADTYMNTEAFF. The DNA for the CDR3 is TGTGCCAGCTCACCCCGGGCAGATACCTACATGAACACTGAAGCTTTCTTT. This chain uses TRBV18 with TRBJ1-1; no clear D gene. Trimming removed 3 bases at V and 0 bases at J, with 17 bases between. The CDR3 has 17 residues. The germline V gene has CDR1 KGHSH and CDR2 LQKENI.

The CDR3 nucleotides are TGTGCCAGCAGCTCCTCACCAGCGGGGGGCCTAAATACGCAGTATTTT. Its protein product is CASSSSPAGGLNTQYF. This chain links TRBV7-9 with TRBJ2-3, with 9 bases aligning to TRBD2. The V gene end was trimmed by 4 bases and the J gene end by 7 bases; junction bases not matched to a gene: 12. Germline lookup yields CDR1 SEHNR and CDR2 FQNEAQ (reference sequence). This CDR3 contains 16 residues.

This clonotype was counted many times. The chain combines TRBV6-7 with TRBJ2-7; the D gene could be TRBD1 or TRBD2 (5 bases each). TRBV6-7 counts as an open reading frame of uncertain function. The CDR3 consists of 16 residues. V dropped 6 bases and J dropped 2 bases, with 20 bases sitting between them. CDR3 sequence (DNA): TGTGCCAGCAGCCCCGTATCCGGGACCGTTCCCTACGAGCAGTACTTC. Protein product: CASSPVSGTVPYEQYF.

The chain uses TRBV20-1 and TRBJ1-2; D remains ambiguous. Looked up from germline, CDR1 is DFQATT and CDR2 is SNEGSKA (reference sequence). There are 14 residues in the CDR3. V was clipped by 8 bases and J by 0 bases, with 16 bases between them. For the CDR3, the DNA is TGCAGTCTTTCCCGCGAGGGCACTAACTATGGCTACACCTTC. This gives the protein CSLSREGTNYGYTF.

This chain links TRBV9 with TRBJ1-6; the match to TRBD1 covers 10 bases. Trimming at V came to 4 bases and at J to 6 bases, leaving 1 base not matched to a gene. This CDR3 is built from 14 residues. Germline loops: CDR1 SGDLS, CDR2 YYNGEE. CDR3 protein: CASSRTGGNSPLHF. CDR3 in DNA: TGTGCCAGCAGCCGGACAGGGGGTAATTCACCCCTCCACTTT.

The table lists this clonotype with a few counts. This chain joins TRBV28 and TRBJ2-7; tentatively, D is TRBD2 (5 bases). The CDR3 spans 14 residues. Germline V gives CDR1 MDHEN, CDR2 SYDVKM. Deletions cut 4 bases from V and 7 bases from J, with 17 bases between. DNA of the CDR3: TGTGCCAGCAGTTCCCCCGGAGAGGGTGGTGAGCAGTACTTC. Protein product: CASSSPGEGGEQYF.

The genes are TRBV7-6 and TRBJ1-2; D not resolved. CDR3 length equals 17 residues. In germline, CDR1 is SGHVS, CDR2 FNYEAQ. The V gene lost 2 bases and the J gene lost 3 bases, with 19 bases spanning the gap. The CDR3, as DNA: TGTGCCAGCAGCTTACTTGGCAGAACCCTGAGAGACTATGGCTACACCTTC. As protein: CASSLLGRTLRDYGYTF. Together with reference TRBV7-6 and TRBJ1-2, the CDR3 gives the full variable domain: GAGVSQSPRYKVTKRGQDVALRCDPISGHVSLYWYRQALGQGPEFLTYFNYEAQQDKSGLPNDRFSAERPEGSISTLTIQRTEQRDSAMYRCASSLLGRTLRDYGYTFGSGTRLTVV.

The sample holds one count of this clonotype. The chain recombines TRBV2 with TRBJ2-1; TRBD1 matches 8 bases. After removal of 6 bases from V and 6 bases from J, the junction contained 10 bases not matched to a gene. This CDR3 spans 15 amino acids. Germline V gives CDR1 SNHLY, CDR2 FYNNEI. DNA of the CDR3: TGTGCCAGCAGCCGGACAGGGAGGTCGGGCAATGAGCAGTTCTTC. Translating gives CASSRTGRSGNEQFF.

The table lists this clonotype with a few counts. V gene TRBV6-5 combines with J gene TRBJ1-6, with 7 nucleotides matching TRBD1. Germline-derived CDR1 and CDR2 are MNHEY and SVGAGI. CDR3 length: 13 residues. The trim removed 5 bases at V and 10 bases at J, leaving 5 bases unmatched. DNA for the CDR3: TGTGCCAGCAGTGGACAGGCTAGGTCACCCCTCCACTTT. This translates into CASSGQARSPLHF.

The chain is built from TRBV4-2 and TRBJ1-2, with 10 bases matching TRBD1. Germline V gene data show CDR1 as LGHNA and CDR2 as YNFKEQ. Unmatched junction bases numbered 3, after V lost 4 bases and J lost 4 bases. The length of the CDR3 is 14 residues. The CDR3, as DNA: TGTGCCAGCAGCCGGACAGGGGGGACCTATGGCTACACCTTC. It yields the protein CASSRTGGTYGYTF.

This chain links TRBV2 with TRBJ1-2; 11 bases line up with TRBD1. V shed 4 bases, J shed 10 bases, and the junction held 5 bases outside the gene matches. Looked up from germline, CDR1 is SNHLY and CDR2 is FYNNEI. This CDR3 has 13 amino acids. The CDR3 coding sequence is TGTGCCAGCAGTGGGGACAGGGGGAATGACTACACCTTC. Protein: CASSGDRGNDYTF. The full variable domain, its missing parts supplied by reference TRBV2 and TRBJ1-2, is EPEVTQTPSHQVTQMGQEVILRCVPISNHLYFYWYRQILGQKVEFLVSFYNNEISEKSEIFDDQFSVERPDGSNFTLKIRSTKLEDSAMYFCASSGDRGNDYTFGSGTRLTVV.

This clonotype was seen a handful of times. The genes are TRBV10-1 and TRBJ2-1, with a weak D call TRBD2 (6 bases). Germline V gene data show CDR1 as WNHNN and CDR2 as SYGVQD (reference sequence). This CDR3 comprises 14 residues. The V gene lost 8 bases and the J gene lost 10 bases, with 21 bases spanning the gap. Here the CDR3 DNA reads TGCGCCAGCGCCCGCGGCGTTCGGGGGAGAGAGCAGTTCTTC. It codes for CASARGVRGREQFF.

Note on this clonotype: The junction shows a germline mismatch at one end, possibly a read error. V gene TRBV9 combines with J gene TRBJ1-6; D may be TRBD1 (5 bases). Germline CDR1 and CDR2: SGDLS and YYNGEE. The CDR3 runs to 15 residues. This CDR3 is CASSAAEGHNSPLHF. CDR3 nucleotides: TGTGCCAGCAGCGCCGCAGAGGGGCATAATTCGCCCCTCCACTTT.

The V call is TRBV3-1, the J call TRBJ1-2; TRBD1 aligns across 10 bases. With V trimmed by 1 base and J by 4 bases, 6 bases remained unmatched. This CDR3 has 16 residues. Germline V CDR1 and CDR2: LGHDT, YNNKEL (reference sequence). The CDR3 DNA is TGTGCCAGCAGCCAAGCGGACAGGGGGTTTATCTATGGCTACACCTTC. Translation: CASSQADRGFIYGYTF.

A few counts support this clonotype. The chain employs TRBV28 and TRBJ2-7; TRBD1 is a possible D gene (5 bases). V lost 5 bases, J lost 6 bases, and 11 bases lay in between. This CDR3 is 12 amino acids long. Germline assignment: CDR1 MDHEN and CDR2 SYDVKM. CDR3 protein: CASSTGSSEQYF. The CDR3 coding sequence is TGTGCCAGCAGTACAGGTTCGAGCGAGCAGTACTTC.

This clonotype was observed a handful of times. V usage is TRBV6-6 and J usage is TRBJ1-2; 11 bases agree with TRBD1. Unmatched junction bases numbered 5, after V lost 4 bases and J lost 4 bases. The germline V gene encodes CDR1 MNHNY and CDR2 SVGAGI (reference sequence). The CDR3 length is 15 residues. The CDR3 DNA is TGTGCCAGCAGTTCCTCCGGACAGGGGGCCTATGGCTACACCTTC. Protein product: CASSSSGQGAYGYTF.